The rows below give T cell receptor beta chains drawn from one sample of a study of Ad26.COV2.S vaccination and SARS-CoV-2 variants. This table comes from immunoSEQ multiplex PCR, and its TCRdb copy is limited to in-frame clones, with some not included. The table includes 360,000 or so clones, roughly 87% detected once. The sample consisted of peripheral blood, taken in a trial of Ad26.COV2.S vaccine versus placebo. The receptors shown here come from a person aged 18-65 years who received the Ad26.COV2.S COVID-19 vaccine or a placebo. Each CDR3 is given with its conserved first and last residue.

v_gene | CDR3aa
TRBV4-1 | CASSPNHRDRGSYGYTF
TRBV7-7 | CASSSGTSGYNEQFF
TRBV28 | CASRRGGRGLAKNIQYF
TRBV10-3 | CAISPGQGASGYGYTF
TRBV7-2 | CASSLVARVDTDTQYF
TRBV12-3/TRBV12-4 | CASSLDRSQPQHF
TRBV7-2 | CASSSRRSGSGYTF
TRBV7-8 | CASSLYRRQGLFDYGYTF
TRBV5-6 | CASSERGGYEQYF
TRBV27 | CASRTVIGPEAFF
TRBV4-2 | CASSQEPSGGAETQYF
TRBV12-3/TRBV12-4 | CASSSGRGRRFF
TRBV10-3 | CAISVGLAKNTEAFF
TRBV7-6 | CASSLRAGTNTEAFF
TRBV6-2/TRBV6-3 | CASSGTGYSPLHF
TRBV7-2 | CASSPGRSEAFF
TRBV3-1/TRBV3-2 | CASSLPGGRFWWSETQYF
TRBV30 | CAWSVGSHRHF
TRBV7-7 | CASSLLAVNTGELFF
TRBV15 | CATSVDKGGLWHF
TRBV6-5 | CASSNHRARGEKLFF
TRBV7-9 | CASSLRGRAYEQYF
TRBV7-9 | CASSQSGGTEAFF
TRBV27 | CASSPMAGPDEQYF
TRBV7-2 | CASSFSGGLNSIYNEQFF
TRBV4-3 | CASSQDSGAGTEAFF
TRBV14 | CASSRQGNTEAFF
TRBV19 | CASSSFRGSLTDTQYF
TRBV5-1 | CASSLGQLKYTEAFF
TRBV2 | CASREGMEGYTF
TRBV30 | CAWSEGTSRGYTF
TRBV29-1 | CSVDSTGAGQETQYF
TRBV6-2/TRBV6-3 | CASSYGQGRTEAFF
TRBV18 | CASSPTPVRGFYEQYF
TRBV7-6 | CASSLAQTENTEAFF
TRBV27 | CASSLGTDRAYGYTF
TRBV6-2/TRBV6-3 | CASSSPRARTNYGYTF
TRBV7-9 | CASSLERDTEAFF
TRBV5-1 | CASSSVSYEQYF
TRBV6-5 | CASSLVGGSTEAFF
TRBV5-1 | CASSLAKRLSEQYF